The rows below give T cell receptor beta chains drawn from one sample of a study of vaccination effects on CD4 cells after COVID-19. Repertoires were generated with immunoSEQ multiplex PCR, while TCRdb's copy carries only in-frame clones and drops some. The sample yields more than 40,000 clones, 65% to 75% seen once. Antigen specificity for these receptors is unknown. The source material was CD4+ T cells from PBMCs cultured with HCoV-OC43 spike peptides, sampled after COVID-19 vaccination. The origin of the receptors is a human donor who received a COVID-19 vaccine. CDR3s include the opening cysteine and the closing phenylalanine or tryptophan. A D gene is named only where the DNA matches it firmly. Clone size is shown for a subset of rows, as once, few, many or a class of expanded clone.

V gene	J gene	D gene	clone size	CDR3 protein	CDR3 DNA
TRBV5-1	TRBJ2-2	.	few	CASSWRGGFGTGELFF	TGCGCCAGCAGCTGGCGGGGCGGGTTCGGAACCGGGGAGCTGTTTTTT
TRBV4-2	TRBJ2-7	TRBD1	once	CASSQVGPGDRGLYEQYF	TGTGCCAGCAGCCAAGTCGGACCGGGGGACAGGGGCCTCTACGAGCAGTACTTC
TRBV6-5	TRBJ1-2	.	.	CASSYRGRANYGYTF	TGTGCCAGCAGTTACCGAGGACGGGCTAACTATGGCTACACCTTC
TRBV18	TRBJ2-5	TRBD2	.	CASSPFGPSGGETQYF	TGTGCCAGCTCACCATTTGGGCCTAGCGGGGGAGAGACCCAGTACTTC
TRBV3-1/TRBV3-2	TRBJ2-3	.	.	CASSQDRIHTQYF	TGTGCCAGCAGCCAAGATCGGATCCATACGCAGTATTTT
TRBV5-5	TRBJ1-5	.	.	CASSLTGWRDDNQPQHF	TGTGCCAGCAGCTTGACGGGATGGCGAGACGACAATCAGCCCCAGCATTTT
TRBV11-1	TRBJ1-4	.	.	CASSPGRGADEKLFF	TGTGCCAGCAGCCCCGGGCGGGGCGCAGATGAAAAACTGTTTTTT
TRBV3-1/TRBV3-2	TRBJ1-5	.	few	CASSFRLRDCLRPQHF	TGTGCCAGCAGCTTTCGACTCCGGGACTGCCTTAGGCCCCAGCATTTT
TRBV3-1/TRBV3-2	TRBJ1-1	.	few	CASSPLAAGTEAFF	TGTGCCAGCAGCCCGCTGGCGGCGGGGACTGAAGCTTTCTTT
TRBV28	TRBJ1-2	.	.	CASSRDRIANYGYTF	TGTGCCAGCAGTCGCGACAGAATAGCTAACTATGGCTACACCTTC
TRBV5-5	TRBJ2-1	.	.	CASSLDVGSSSYNEQFF	TGTGCCAGCAGCTTGGACGTCGGGAGTAGCTCCTACAATGAGCAGTTCTTC
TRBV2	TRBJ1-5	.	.	CASRRTVNQPQHF	TGTGCCAGCAGGCGGACAGTTAATCAGCCCCAGCATTTT
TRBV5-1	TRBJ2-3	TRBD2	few	CASSHGNSGRAGDTQYF	TGCGCCAGCAGCCACGGAAATAGCGGGAGGGCCGGAGATACGCAGTATTTT
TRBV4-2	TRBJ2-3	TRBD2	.	CASSQEAGGGADTQYF	TGTGCCAGCAGCCAAGAAGCTGGCGGGGGGGCAGATACGCAGTATTTT
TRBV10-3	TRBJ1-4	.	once	CAISISATNEKLFF	TGTGCCATCAGTATCTCGGCAACTAATGAAAAACTGTTTTTT
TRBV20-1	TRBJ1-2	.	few	CSASRLIGYTF	TGCAGTGCTAGTCGCCTTATAGGCTACACCTTC
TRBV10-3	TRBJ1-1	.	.	CAISDPAGVNTEAFF	TGTGCCATCAGTGACCCCGCAGGGGTGAACACTGAAGCTTTCTTT
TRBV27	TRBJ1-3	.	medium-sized	CATQGSGNTIYF	TGTGCCACCCAGGGTTCTGGAAACACCATATATTTT
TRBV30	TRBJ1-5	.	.	CAWSLFGQGAPQPQHF	TGTGCCTGGAGCTTATTTGGGCAGGGCGCCCCACAGCCCCAGCATTTT
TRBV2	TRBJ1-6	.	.	CASSARPPGLQNSPLHF	TGTGCCAGCAGTGCCAGACCGCCGGGACTGCAAAATTCACCCCTCCACTTT
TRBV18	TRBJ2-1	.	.	CASSPSRINEQFF	TGTGCCAGCTCACCATCTAGAATCAATGAGCAGTTCTTC
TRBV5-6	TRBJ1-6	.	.	CASSLRGTGSPLHF	TGTGCCAGCAGCCTGAGGGGAACAGGTTCACCCCTCCACTTT
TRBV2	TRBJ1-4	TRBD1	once	CASSVQGAAEKLFF	TGTGCCAGCAGTGTGCAGGGGGCGGCAGAAAAACTGTTTTTT
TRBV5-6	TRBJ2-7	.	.	CASSLTSSYEQYF	TGTGCCAGCAGCCTTACCTCATCCTACGAGCAGTACTTC
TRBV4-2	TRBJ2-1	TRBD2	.	CASSHDGLAEYNEQFF	TGTGCCAGCAGCCATGACGGACTAGCAGAATACAATGAGCAGTTCTTC
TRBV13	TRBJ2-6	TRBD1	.	CASSVWDRGYSGANVLTF	TGTGCCAGCAGCGTGTGGGACAGGGGCTATTCTGGGGCCAACGTCCTGACTTTC
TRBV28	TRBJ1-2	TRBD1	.	CASSETGGGYGYTF	TGTGCCAGCAGCGAGACAGGGGGCGGCTATGGCTACACCTTC
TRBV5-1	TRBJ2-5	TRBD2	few	CASSLDGRGKEETQYF	TGCGCCAGCAGCTTGGATGGGCGGGGGAAAGAAGAGACCCAGTACTTC
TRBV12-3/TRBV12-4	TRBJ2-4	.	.	CASSLGSGNIQYF	TGTGCCAGCAGTTTAGGGTCTGGGAACATTCAGTACTTC
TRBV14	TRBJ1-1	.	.	CASSQFGQKAFF	TGTGCCAGCAGCCAATTTGGGCAGAAAGCTTTCTTT
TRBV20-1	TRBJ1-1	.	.	CSASSDMNTEAFF	TGCAGTGCTAGTTCAGATATGAACACTGAAGCTTTCTTT
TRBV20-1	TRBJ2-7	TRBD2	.	CSASTSGSFHEQYF	TGCAGTGCTAGTACTAGCGGGAGCTTTCACGAGCAGTACTTC
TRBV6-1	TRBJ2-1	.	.	CASSDPLAARGSYNEQFF	TGTGCCAGCAGTGACCCATTAGCGGCGAGGGGTTCCTACAATGAGCAGTTCTTC
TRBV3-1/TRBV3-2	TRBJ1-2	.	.	CASQGLYGYTF	TGTGCCAGCCAGGGATTATATGGCTACACCTTC
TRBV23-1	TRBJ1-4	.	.	CASSQYPTGAFLEKLFF	TGCGCCAGCAGTCAATATCCGACCGGGGCTTTTTTGGAAAAACTGTTTTTT
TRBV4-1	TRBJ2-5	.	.	CASSQDRGGETQYF	TGCGCCAGCAGCCAAGATCGGGGCGGAGAGACCCAGTACTTC
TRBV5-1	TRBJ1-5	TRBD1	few	CASSLVRKGGQSHSNQPQHF	TGCGCCAGCAGCTTGGTACGAAAAGGGGGACAGTCTCATAGCAATCAGCCCCAGCATTTT
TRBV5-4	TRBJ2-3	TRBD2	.	CASSSALAGVGADTQYF	TGTGCCAGCAGCTCCGCCTTAGCGGGAGTGGGAGCAGATACGCAGTATTTT